This TCR beta chain was profiled in a study of neurological immune-mediated disorders. Turning to the study itself: Within the group of 34 multiple sclerosis patients, approximately 30 were relapsing-remitting, while 3 were secondary progressive. Findings of the study overall: The repertoires of 18 of 34 multiple sclerosis patients were placed by phylogenetic grouping in a single related-CDR3 cluster, which may be a signature. Expanded clones shared no CDR3 amino acid sequences across subjects, suggesting private repertoires in all groups.

This clonotype was seen repeatedly, ten times or more. Its antigen is undetermined. Each CDR3 protein gets one entry after TCRdb re-called the 5' RACE reads with MiXCR. The data show roughly 74,000 distinct CDR3 sequences, less than 5.5% seen once. Unsorted libraries were generated from 2 million PBMCs. These cells had been stored in RNAlater at -80 C. Germline values: CDR1 LGHDT, CDR2 YNNKEL (reference sequence). With 1 base removed from V and 4 bases from J, the gap between germline ends came to 14 bases. This CDR3 comprises 16 residues. Sample: PBMCs. The source of this sequence is a man aged 18-30 years with multiple sclerosis. The V and J genes are TRBV3-1 and TRBJ2-1; tentatively, D is TRBD1 or TRBD2 (5 bases each). CDR3 coding DNA: TGTGCCAGCAGCCAAGGTGCAGGGTGGGGGTACAATGAGCAGTTCTTC. Residues: CASSQGAGWGYNEQFF.